The 23 T cell receptor beta chains presented below share a single source sample, sequenced in a study of radiation and T cells in renal cell carcinoma (dated by TCRdb to the early 2020s). The sample's time point, from its label and the paper: blood 4 weeks post-SBRT, at nephrectomy. In the paper's terms, the treatment or condition label means: 15 Gy SBRT to primary tumor, nephrectomy 4 weeks later. The library was made by the immunoSEQ multiplex PCR assay. Sourced from immuneACCESS, this table was stored by TCRdb with only in-frame sequences that have V and J called. A share of the clones is absent; for the studies checked, an unresolved V gene accounts for under half, and the remainder has no known explanation. In this sample the table shows around 81,000 clones, 70% to 90% of which occur a single time. Clones ranked in the top ten supply around 9.4% of the sample. The source was blood, collected from a patient whose treatment included radiotherapy and nephrectomy. The source of these receptors is a man aged 45-65 years with renal cell carcinoma.

The table lists this clone with a few counts. The V gene is TRBV18, the J gene TRBJ2-3; the match to TRBD2 covers 9 bases. The CDR3 is 15 amino acids. V shed 6 bases, J shed 1 base, and the junction held 5 bases outside the gene matches. CDR1 and CDR2 from the germline V gene are KGHSH and LQKENI. In nucleotides, the CDR3 is TGTGCCAGCTCTCAAAGGACTAGCGGCACAGATACGCAGTATTTT. Translated: CASSQRTSGTDTQYF.

The chain is built from TRBV2 and TRBJ2-3, with a tentative D call TRBD1 (6 bases). The V and J ends lost 6 bases and 2 bases respectively, with 18 bases between them. The CDR3 length is 16 residues. Germline CDR1 reads SNHLY; CDR2 reads FYNNEI. The CDR3 here is CASSYPLGQNTDTQYF. The DNA for the CDR3 is TGTGCCAGCAGCTACCCCCTCGGACAGAACACAGATACGCAGTATTTT.

The J gene is TRBJ2-2, the V gene TRBV27, with TRBD2 as a possible D gene (5 bases). Trimming took off 6 bases at V and 3 bases at J, with 11 bases between the two ends. The CDR3 has 14 residues. The germline gives CDR1 MNHEY, CDR2 SMNVEV (reference sequence). The CDR3 nucleotides read TGTGCCAGCAGAACAGCCGGGGACACCGGGGAGCTGTTTTTT. This codes for CASRTAGDTGELFF.

In its sample, this clone was seen a few times. The chain is built from TRBV28 and TRBJ1-1, with D possibly matching TRBD1 (5 bases). V dropped 10 bases and J dropped 1 base, with 10 bases sitting between them. The CDR3 is 12 residues long. The germline V gene has CDR1 MDHEN and CDR2 SYDVKM. This CDR3 reads CATGLQNTEAFF. CDR3 DNA: TGTGCCACGGGACTCCAGAACACTGAAGCTTTCTTT.

The CDR3 protein is CASSSDQARNSPLHF. The CDR3 DNA reads TGTGCCAGCTCCTCGGACCAGGCGCGAAATTCACCCCTCCACTTT. The chain uses TRBV25-1 and TRBJ1-6; the D is unclear. CDR3 length: 15 amino acids. Trimming left V 8 bases short and J 7 bases short, with 18 bases between. The germline V gene encodes CDR1 MGHDK and CDR2 SYGVNS.

The chain has TRBV5-1 and TRBJ2-7, with 9 bases aligning to TRBD1. Germline CDR1 SGHRS, CDR2 YFSETQ. CDR3 length: 14 residues. V lost 4 bases to trimming and J lost 2 bases; unmatched junction nucleotides: 4. This CDR3 is CASSQQGAAYEQYF. Written as DNA, the CDR3 is TGCGCCAGCAGCCAACAGGGGGCTGCCTACGAGCAGTACTTC.

A remark on this clone: One junction end does not reproduce the germline sequence, and a read error may be involved. The chain employs TRBV28 and TRBJ2-7, with D possibly matching TRBD1 (6 bases). Germline CDR1 and CDR2: MDHEN and SYDVKM. The CDR3 sequence is 13 residues long. The CDR3 DNA reads as TGCTCCTCCCAAGACAGGTCCCCCTACGAGCAGTACTTC. This sequence encodes CSSQDRSPYEQYF.

The rearrangement uses TRBV5-1 and TRBJ1-3; D unresolved. The CDR3 contains 16 residues. Trimming pared 0 bases from V and 0 bases from J, leaving 10 bases between. In germline, CDR1 is SGHRS, CDR2 YFSETQ. CDR3 coding DNA: TGCGCCAGCAGCTTGGGGATTACAAGCTCTGGAAACACCATATATTTT. Amino acids: CASSLGITSSGNTIYF.

The J gene is TRBJ2-3, the V gene TRBV9; D is unclear. Trimming pared 3 bases from V and 6 bases from J, leaving 2 bases between. Germline CDR1 and CDR2: SGDLS and YYNGEE. The CDR3 length is 10 residues. The CDR3 loop is CASSGDTQYF. CDR3 sequence (DNA): TGTGCCAGCAGCGGGGATACGCAGTATTTT.

The CDR3 nucleotides read TGTGCCAGCAGTTACACACAGGAATCGGAGGACACTGGCTACACCTTC. As protein: CASSYTQESEDTGYTF. The V and J genes are TRBV6-5 and TRBJ1-2, with D possibly matching TRBD1 (5 bases). The CDR3 consists of 16 residues. V was clipped by 2 bases and J by 7 bases, with 20 bases between them. Germline V gives CDR1 MNHEY, CDR2 SVGAGI.

This rearrangement joins TRBV6-5 to TRBJ2-1; 9 bases are shared with TRBD1. Unmatched junction bases numbered 1, after V lost 5 bases and J lost 8 bases. The CDR3 length is 12 residues. The V gene's germline CDR1 is MNHEY and CDR2 SVGAGI. CDR3 sequence (DNA): TGTGCCAGCAGTGGACAGGGGTATGAGCAGTTCTTC. Amino acids: CASSGQGYEQFF.

The chain has TRBV6-5 and TRBJ1-1; the D is unclear. Germline V gene lookup returns CDR1 MNHEY and CDR2 SVGAGI. V lost 6 bases and J lost 4, with 15 bases in between. The CDR3 extends over 14 amino acids. CDR3 residues: CASRDLAAGTEAFF. CDR3 DNA sequence: TGTGCCAGCAGGGACCTGGCCGCCGGCACTGAAGCTTTCTTT.

J is TRBJ1-3 and V is TRBV4-1; D is ambiguous. V was pared by 0 bases and J by 2 bases, with 5 bases between. The CDR3 totals 14 residues. CDR1 and CDR2 (germline): MGHRA, YSYEKL. CDR3 bases: TGCGCCAGCAGCCAAGAAAAACCTGGAAACACCATATATTTT. This encodes CASSQEKPGNTIYF.

The gene calls are TRBV6-6 and TRBJ2-5; D perhaps matches TRBD1 (7 bases). Per the germline V gene, CDR1 is MNHNY and CDR2 is SVGAGI (reference sequence). The CDR3 sequence is 12 residues long. V was pared by 11 bases and J by 2 bases, with 12 bases between. The CDR3 region is CAGGTAQETQYF. The CDR3 nucleotides read TGTGCCGGGGGGACAGCTCAAGAGACCCAGTACTTC.

The J gene is TRBJ1-5, the V gene TRBV10-1; possible D gene TRBD1, 6 bases. The V gene's germline CDR1 is WNHNN and CDR2 SYGVQD (reference sequence). V lost 6 bases and J 11 bases, leaving 23 bases between the germline ends. The CDR3 spans 15 residues. The CDR3 nucleotides read TGCGCCAGCAGAGACACAGGGCCCCAATTCAGAGCCCAGCATTTT. This translates into CASRDTGPQFRAQHF.

This clone appeared a few times. The chain is built from TRBV5-1 and TRBJ2-1; D is undetermined. Germline CDR1 is SGHRS and CDR2 is YFSETQ. The CDR3 covers 13 residues. The V and J ends lost 1 base and 4 bases respectively, with 6 bases between them. This chain's CDR3 is CASSLTLYNEQFF. As DNA, the CDR3 is TGCGCCAGCAGCTTGACCCTTTACAATGAGCAGTTCTTC. Full variable domain (missing parts from reference TRBV5-1 and TRBJ2-1): KAGVTQTPRYLIKTRGQQVTLSCSPISGHRSVSWYQQTPGQGLQFLFEYFSETQRNKGNFPGRFSGRQFSNSRSEMNVSTLELGDSALYLCASSLTLYNEQFFGPGTRLTVL.

This rearrangement joins TRBV7-9 to TRBJ1-2; D uncertain. Trimming took 1 base from V and 5 from J, leaving 8 bases between them. Germline V CDR1 and CDR2: SEHNR, FQNEAQ (reference sequence). The CDR3 has 13 residues. This CDR3 reads CASSLGGGYGYTF. DNA of the CDR3: TGTGCCAGCAGCTTAGGTGGTGGTTATGGCTACACCTTC.

V usage is TRBV10-1 and J usage is TRBJ2-1; possibly TRBD2 for D (6 bases). This CDR3 is built from 12 residues. V lost 2 bases and J lost 9, with 8 bases in between. Germline lookup yields CDR1 WNHNN and CDR2 SYGVQD (reference sequence). The CDR3 nucleotides read TGCGCCAGCAGTGAGGACGGGGGTGAGCAGTTCTTC. Its protein is CASSEDGGEQFF.

This chain connects TRBV5-1 to TRBJ2-7, with 9 bases identical to TRBD1. The germline CDR1 and CDR2 sequences are SGHRS and YFSETQ. The CDR3 has 15 amino acids. J lost 2 bases, V lost 4 bases, and 7 bases had no gene match. CDR3 DNA sequence: TGCGCCAGCAGCCGATGGACAGGGGAGGCCTACGAGCAGTACTTC. It specifies CASSRWTGEAYEQYF. The full variable domain, with the rest looked up from reference TRBV5-1 and TRBJ2-7, is KAGVTQTPRYLIKTRGQQVTLSCSPISGHRSVSWYQQTPGQGLQFLFEYFSETQRNKGNFPGRFSGRQFSNSRSEMNVSTLELGDSALYLCASSRWTGEAYEQYFGPGTRLTVT.

This chain links TRBV9 with TRBJ1-1; the D is unclear. The germline gives CDR1 SGDLS, CDR2 YYNGEE. Trimming stripped 3 bases from V and 3 bases from J, with 18 bases between. The CDR3 is 16 amino acids. For the CDR3, the DNA is TGTGCCAGCAGCGCCCACAGAAGGCTAGAGGACACTGAAGCTTTCTTT. Amino acid sequence: CASSAHRRLEDTEAFF.

The J gene is TRBJ2-3, the V gene TRBV27; 10 positions agree with TRBD1. With 5 bases clipped from V and 2 bases from J, the junction kept 16 bases outside the gene matches. The germline CDR1 and CDR2 sequences are MNHEY and SMNVEV (reference sequence). This CDR3 is 19 amino acids long. The CDR3 DNA sequence: TGTGCCAGCAGTCCCGCCGGGACAGGGGTGTGGAGTATCACAGATACGCAGTATTTT. Its protein product is CASSPAGTGVWSITDTQYF.

The V call is TRBV18, the J call TRBJ2-1; tentatively, D is TRBD1 (6 bases). The CDR3 loop spans 14 amino acids. CDR1 KGHSH and CDR2 LQKENI come from the germline V gene. The V end lost 3 bases, the J end lost 3 bases, and 9 bases lay between the germline ends. CDR3 sequence: CASSPGTFYNEQFF. The CDR3 DNA reads TGTGCCAGCTCACCGGGGACATTCTACAATGAGCAGTTCTTC.

This clone was seen a single time. V usage is TRBV6-5 and J usage is TRBJ1-2; TRBD1 is a possible D gene (6 bases). The CDR3 sequence is 14 residues long. V gave up 6 bases and J gave up 0 bases, with 11 bases separating them. Per the germline V gene, CDR1 is MNHEY and CDR2 is SVGAGI. The chain's CDR3 is CASRPDRTNYGYTF. The CDR3 DNA sequence: TGTGCCAGCAGACCAGACAGGACTAACTATGGCTACACCTTC.